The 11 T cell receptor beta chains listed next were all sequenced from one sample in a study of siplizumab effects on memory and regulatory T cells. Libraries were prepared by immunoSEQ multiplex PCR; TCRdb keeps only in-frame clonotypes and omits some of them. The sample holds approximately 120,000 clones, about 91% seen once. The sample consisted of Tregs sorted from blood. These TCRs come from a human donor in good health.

This CDR3 is CASGTGRGGQPQHF. CDR3 coding DNA: TGTGCCAGCGGCACAGGTAGGGGAGGTCAGCCCCAGCATTTT. This chain uses TRBV27 with TRBJ1-5, with a weak D call TRBD1 (5 bases). This CDR3 is 14 amino acids long. Per germline, CDR1 MNHEY and CDR2 SMNVEV (reference sequence). V lost 8 bases to trimming and J lost 6 bases, with 17 bases between them.

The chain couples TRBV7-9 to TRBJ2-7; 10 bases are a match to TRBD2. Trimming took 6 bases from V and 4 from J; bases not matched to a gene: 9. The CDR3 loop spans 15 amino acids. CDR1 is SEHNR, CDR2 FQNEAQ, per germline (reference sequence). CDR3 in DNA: TGTGCCAGCAGTTATCTAGCGGGAGCAACGTACGAGCAGTACTTC. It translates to CASSYLAGATYEQYF.

This CDR3 is CASSEEGRMTEAFF. The CDR3 bases are TGTGCCAGCAGTGAAGAGGGTAGAATGACTGAAGCTTTCTTT. This sequence joins TRBV6-1 and TRBJ1-1; unclear D gene. Trimming removed 1 base at V and 5 bases at J, with 11 bases between. The CDR3 has 14 residues. Germline values: CDR1 MNHNS, CDR2 SASEGT.

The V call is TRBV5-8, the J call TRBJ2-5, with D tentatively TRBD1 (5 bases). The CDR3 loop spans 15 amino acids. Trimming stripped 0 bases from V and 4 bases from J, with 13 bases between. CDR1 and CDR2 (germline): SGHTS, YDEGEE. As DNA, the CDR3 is TGTGCCAGCAGCTTGGGCCGGAACAGGAGAGAGACCCAGTACTTC. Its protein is CASSLGRNRRETQYF.

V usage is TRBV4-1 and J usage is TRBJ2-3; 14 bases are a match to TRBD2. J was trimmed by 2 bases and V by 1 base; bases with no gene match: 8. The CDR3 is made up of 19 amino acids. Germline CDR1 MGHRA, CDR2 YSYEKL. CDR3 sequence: CASSQAPGLAGAYTDTQYF. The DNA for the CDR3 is TGCGCCAGCAGCCAAGCCCCGGGACTAGCGGGGGCCTACACAGATACGCAGTATTTT.

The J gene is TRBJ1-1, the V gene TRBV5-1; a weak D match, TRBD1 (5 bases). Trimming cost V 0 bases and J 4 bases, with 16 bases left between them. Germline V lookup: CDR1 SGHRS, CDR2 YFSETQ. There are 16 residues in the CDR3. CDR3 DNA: TGCGCCAGCAGCTTGGGACAGAGGACCTGGGGCACTGAAGCTTTCTTT. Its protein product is CASSLGQRTWGTEAFF.

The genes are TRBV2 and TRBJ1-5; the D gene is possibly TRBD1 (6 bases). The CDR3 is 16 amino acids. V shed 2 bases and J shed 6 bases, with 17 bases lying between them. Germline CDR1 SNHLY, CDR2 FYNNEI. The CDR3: CASSEQSRTVGQPQHF. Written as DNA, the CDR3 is TGTGCCAGCAGTGAACAGTCTCGGACAGTCGGTCAGCCCCAGCATTTT.

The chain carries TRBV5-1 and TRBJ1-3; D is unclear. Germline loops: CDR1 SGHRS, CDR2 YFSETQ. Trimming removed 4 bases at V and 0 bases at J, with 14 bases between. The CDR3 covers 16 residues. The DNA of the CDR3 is TGCGCCAGCAGCGAAAGGCCGTACGGCTCTGGAAACACCATATATTTT. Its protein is CASSERPYGSGNTIYF.

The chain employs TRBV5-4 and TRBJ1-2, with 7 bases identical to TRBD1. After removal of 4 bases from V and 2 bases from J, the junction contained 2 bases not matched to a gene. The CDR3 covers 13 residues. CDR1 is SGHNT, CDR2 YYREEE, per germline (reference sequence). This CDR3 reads CASSKTGNYGYTF. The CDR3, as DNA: TGTGCCAGCAGCAAGACAGGGAACTATGGCTACACCTTC. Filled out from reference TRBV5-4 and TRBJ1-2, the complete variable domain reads ETGVTQSPTHLIKTRGQQVTLRCSSQSGHNTVSWYQQALGQGPQFIFQYYREEENGRGNFPPRFSGLQFPNYSSELNVNALELDDSALYLCASSKTGNYGYTFGSGTRLTVV.

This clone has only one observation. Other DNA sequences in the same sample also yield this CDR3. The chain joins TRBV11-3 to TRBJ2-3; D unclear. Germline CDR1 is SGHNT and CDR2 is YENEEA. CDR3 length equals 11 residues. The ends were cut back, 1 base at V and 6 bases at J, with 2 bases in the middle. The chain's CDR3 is CASSLGDTQYF. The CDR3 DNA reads TGTGCCAGCAGCTTAGGGGATACGCAGTATTTT.

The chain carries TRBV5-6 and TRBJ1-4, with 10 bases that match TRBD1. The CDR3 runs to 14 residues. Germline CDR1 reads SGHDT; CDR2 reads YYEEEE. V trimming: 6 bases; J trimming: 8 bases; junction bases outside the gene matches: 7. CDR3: CASTSTGGSEKLFF. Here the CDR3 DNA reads TGTGCCAGCACCTCGACAGGGGGCAGCGAAAAACTGTTTTTT.